The 2 T cell receptor beta chains below all came from one sample that was sequenced in a study of blood T cell repertoires in COVID-19. Clones were read by immunoSEQ multiplex PCR, and TCRdb kept only the in-frame ones, dropping some. The sample has about 300,000 clones, about nine tenths seen once. Sequenced sample: peripheral blood. The receptors come from a woman aged 25 to 39 with COVID-19, enrolled during active disease.

The count of this clone is one. The V gene is TRBV25-1, the J gene TRBJ2-5; 10 nucleotides match TRBD1. The CDR3 covers 18 residues. V dropped 1 base and J dropped 2; count of bases not matched to a gene: 10. Per the germline V gene, CDR1 is MGHDK and CDR2 is SYGVNS. CDR3 nucleotide sequence: TGTGCCAGCAGTGAATTGGGGACAGGGGTGGGTGAGCAAGAGACCCAGTACTTC. Translated, it gives CASSELGTGVGEQETQYF.

The chain carries TRBV27 and TRBJ2-7, with 9 positions matching TRBD1. Unmatched junction bases numbered 4, after V lost 6 bases and J lost 7 bases. CDR3 length: 12 residues. CDR1 is MNHEY and CDR2 is SMNVEV in the germline V gene (reference sequence). CDR3 sequence reads: CASSRTGAEQYF. The CDR3 DNA follows: TGTGCCAGCAGCCGGACAGGGGCTGAGCAGTACTTC.